These T cell receptor beta chains were read from a single sample in a study of siplizumab effects on memory and regulatory T cells. Clones were read by immunoSEQ multiplex PCR, and TCRdb kept only the in-frame ones, dropping some. The sample has under 140,000 clones, roughly 92% seen once. Sequenced material: CD4+ T cells sorted from blood. The receptors shown here come from a human donor in good health. CDR3s include the opening cysteine and the closing phenylalanine or tryptophan. Fields, in order: CDR3 DNA, CDR3 protein, clone size, J gene, V gene, D gene. The D gene is left open where the match is weak. Some rows have no size entry. The others give once, few or many, or a class for an expanded clone.

TGTGCCAGCAGCTTAAGTCGTGGAACGGGCGGGGAGCTGTTTTTT CASSLSRGTGGELFF once TRBJ2-2 TRBV7-6 .
TGCAGTGATGGGACAGAAGCTTTCTTT CSDGTEAFF . TRBJ1-1 TRBV20-1 .
TGTGCCAGCATCATCGGGTTGAATAGCAATCAGCCCCAGCATTTT CASIIGLNSNQPQHF . TRBJ1-5 TRBV6-1 .
TGTGCCAGCAGCCGGAACGGAAACTATGGCTACACCTTC CASSRNGNYGYTF . TRBJ1-2 TRBV7-2 .
TGTGCCAGCACCCCGGGACGGACCTACGAGCAGTACTTC CASTPGRTYEQYF . TRBJ2-7 TRBV6-6 .
TGTGCCAGCTCACCATCGGCACAGGGGGCTTCCGAGCAGTACTTC CASSPSAQGASEQYF . TRBJ2-7 TRBV18 TRBD1
TGTGCCAGCAGCTTACAGCCGGATGAAAAACTGTTTTTT CASSLQPDEKLFF . TRBJ1-4 TRBV7-9 .
TGTGCCAGCAGCTTAACATCCGGACAGGGGGCTTTCTTT CASSLTSGQGAFF . TRBJ1-1 TRBV7-2 TRBD1
TGTGCCAGCAGCTTGGCCGGGATGGGTGAAAAACTGTTTTTT CASSLAGMGEKLFF . TRBJ1-4 TRBV5-4 .
TGCGCCAGCAGTCGGTCAGTACAGCCCCAGCATTTT CASSRSVQPQHF . TRBJ1-5 TRBV23-1 .
TGTGCTAGTGGTTTGATCCTGAACACTGAAGCTTTCTTT CASGLILNTEAFF . TRBJ1-1 TRBV12-5 .
TGTGCCACGAACAGGGGCACGGAAGCTTTCTTT CATNRGTEAFF . TRBJ1-1 TRBV7-9 TRBD1
TGTGCCAGCAGTGAAGCATTATCTGATCCAAGCTCCTATAATTCACCCCTCCACTTT CASSEALSDPSSYNSPLHF . TRBJ1-6 TRBV6-1 .
TGTGCCAGCTCACCCCAAGACAGGGAGAAGTACTTC CASSPQDREKYF . TRBJ2-4 TRBV18 TRBD1
TGTGCCAGCAGCTGGCAGGGGGGTCAAGAGACCCAGTACTTC CASSWQGGQETQYF . TRBJ2-5 TRBV7-2 .
TGTGCCAGCAGCGTAGTAGGGACAGGGTACACTGAAGCTTTCTTT CASSVVGTGYTEAFF once TRBJ1-1 TRBV9 TRBD1
TGTGCCACCAGCAGAGTTCCGGGTTTGGGGCAGCCCCAGCATTTT CATSRVPGLGQPQHF once TRBJ1-5 TRBV15 .
TGTGCCAGCAGCTTTACAGGGTCGACCCAGTACTTC CASSFTGSTQYF . TRBJ2-5 TRBV7-2 .
TGTGCCAGCAGTTTTAAGGGTAGGCAGGGCTATGGCTACACCTTC CASSFKGRQGYGYTF once TRBJ1-2 TRBV28 .
TGTGCCAGCAGGAGGGGTAGCACCGGGGAGCTGTTTTTT CASRRGSTGELFF . TRBJ2-2 TRBV2 .
TGCGCCAGCAGCTTGGGGGACAGATCCTACGAGCAGTACTTC CASSLGDRSYEQYF . TRBJ2-7 TRBV5-1 TRBD1
TGTGCCAGCAGCCAAGACGGGACAGTCCAAGAGACCCAGTACTTC CASSQDGTVQETQYF . TRBJ2-5 TRBV2 TRBD1
TGTGCCAGCAGCTTAGGGGTGACAGGGGGACATCAGCCCCAGCATTTT CASSLGVTGGHQPQHF . TRBJ1-5 TRBV11-2 TRBD1
TGTGCCAGTAGTATGGTGCTAGCGGGTGGGTATGAGCAGTTCTTC CASSMVLAGGYEQFF . TRBJ2-1 TRBV19 TRBD2
TGTGCCAGCAGCGTAGGGCTAGCGGGAGATTACGAGCAGTACTTC CASSVGLAGDYEQYF . TRBJ2-7 TRBV9 TRBD2
TGTGCCAGCAGTAGCGGCCGGGGGCGAGGGGGAACTGAAGCTTTCTTT CASSSGRGRGGTEAFF . TRBJ1-1 TRBV6-6 .
TGTGCCAGCTCACCACTGGGACTAGCGGACTCCTACGAGCAGTACTTC CASSPLGLADSYEQYF . TRBJ2-7 TRBV18 TRBD2
TGCGCCAGCAGCGGACAGGGGGCTGACAATGAGCAGTTCTTC CASSGQGADNEQFF . TRBJ2-1 TRBV5-1 TRBD1
TGTGCCAGCAGGGCAGGGACCACTGAAGCTTTCTTT CASRAGTTEAFF . TRBJ1-1 TRBV6-5 .
TGTGCCACCTCCGGTGGGACAGGGGGGGGAGCTTTCTTT CATSGGTGGGAFF . TRBJ1-1 TRBV9 TRBD1
TGCGCCAGCAGCCAAGATGCGGGTGGCTATGGCTACACCTTC CASSQDAGGYGYTF few TRBJ1-2 TRBV4-1 .
TGTGCCAGCAGCTTCCCCCTCCGGGGCCAAGAGACCCAGTACTTC CASSFPLRGQETQYF . TRBJ2-5 TRBV9 .
TGTGCCAGCAGCTTGGGACAGGGCGCCGTTTCGAACTATGGCTACACCTTC CASSLGQGAVSNYGYTF . TRBJ1-2 TRBV5-4 TRBD1
TGTGCCAGCACCTGGGGCAGGGGAAGTGGCTATGGCTACACCTTC CASTWGRGSGYGYTF once TRBJ1-2 TRBV6-1 .
TGTGCCAGCAGTTTCGCTCGGACAGGGAACTACAATGAGCAGTTCTTC CASSFARTGNYNEQFF . TRBJ2-1 TRBV7-9 TRBD1
TGCGCCAGCAGCTTGGGGGCTAGCGGGCTTTACGAGCAGTACTTC CASSLGASGLYEQYF . TRBJ2-7 TRBV5-1 TRBD2
TGTGCCAGCAGCCCCGCGGGCCCTAACACTGAAGCTTTCTTT CASSPAGPNTEAFF . TRBJ1-1 TRBV4-2 .
TGCGCCAGCAGTGAGTCGGGAGTAAATGAGCAGTTCTTC CASSESGVNEQFF . TRBJ2-1 TRBV10-1 .
TGTGCCTGGTCGGGACTAGCGGGAGGATCAGATGAGCAGTTCTTC CAWSGLAGGSDEQFF . TRBJ2-1 TRBV30 TRBD2
TGTGCCAGCTCACCAATTGGGGGGGACACTGAAGCTTTCTTT CASSPIGGDTEAFF . TRBJ1-1 TRBV18 .
TGCAGCGTGGAAACAGGGGTCCACGAGCAGTACTTC CSVETGVHEQYF . TRBJ2-7 TRBV29-1 TRBD1
TGTGCCAGCCTCTGGGGGTCCATAGGAGGGTACGGCTACACCTTC CASLWGSIGGYGYTF . TRBJ1-2 TRBV2 .
TGTGCCAGCTCGGATACCAGGGAGGTATCACCCCTCCACTTT CASSDTREVSPLHF . TRBJ1-6 TRBV18 .
TGTGCCAGCTCACCCCCGACCGTCGAGACCCAGTACTTC CASSPPTVETQYF . TRBJ2-5 TRBV18 .
TGTGCCAGTGGGCTCGGACAGGGGAACACTGAAGCTTTCTTT CASGLGQGNTEAFF . TRBJ1-1 TRBV19 TRBD1
TGTGCCAGCAGTGCTTCCGGGACAGACACTGAAGCTTTCTTT CASSASGTDTEAFF . TRBJ1-1 TRBV2 TRBD1
TGCGCCAGCAGCCAGTCCCGGGACAGGGAAAAACTGTTTTTT CASSQSRDREKLFF once TRBJ1-4 TRBV4-1 TRBD1
TGTGCCAGCAGTTGGCGACTAGCGGGAAAATACAATGAGCAGTTCTTC CASSWRLAGKYNEQFF . TRBJ2-1 TRBV27 TRBD2
TGTGCCAGTAGCCTAGCGGCCCTGGGCGAGCAGTACTTC CASSLAALGEQYF . TRBJ2-7 TRBV19 TRBD2
TGTGCCAGCAGACGGACAGGGAACTATGGCTACACCTTC CASRRTGNYGYTF . TRBJ1-2 TRBV6-5 TRBD1
TGTGCCAGCAGCCCTCACGGAGGCAGGGGCAATCAGCCCCAGCATTTT CASSPHGGRGNQPQHF . TRBJ1-5 TRBV21-1 .
TGTGCCAGCACCAGACTAGCGATCGATGAGCAGTTCTTC CASTRLAIDEQFF . TRBJ2-1 TRBV7-2 TRBD2
TGTGCCAGCAGATATGGAGCGCCTCTGGGAGGAGGCTACACCTTC CASRYGAPLGGGYTF . TRBJ1-2 TRBV5-6 .
TGTGCCAGCTCATCACTTGCAGGGGGTCAAGAGACCCAGTACTTC CASSSLAGGQETQYF . TRBJ2-5 TRBV18 TRBD1
TGTGCCAGCAGTGCCGGGACAGCAACTAATGAAAAACTGTTTTTT CASSAGTATNEKLFF . TRBJ1-4 TRBV6-4 TRBD1